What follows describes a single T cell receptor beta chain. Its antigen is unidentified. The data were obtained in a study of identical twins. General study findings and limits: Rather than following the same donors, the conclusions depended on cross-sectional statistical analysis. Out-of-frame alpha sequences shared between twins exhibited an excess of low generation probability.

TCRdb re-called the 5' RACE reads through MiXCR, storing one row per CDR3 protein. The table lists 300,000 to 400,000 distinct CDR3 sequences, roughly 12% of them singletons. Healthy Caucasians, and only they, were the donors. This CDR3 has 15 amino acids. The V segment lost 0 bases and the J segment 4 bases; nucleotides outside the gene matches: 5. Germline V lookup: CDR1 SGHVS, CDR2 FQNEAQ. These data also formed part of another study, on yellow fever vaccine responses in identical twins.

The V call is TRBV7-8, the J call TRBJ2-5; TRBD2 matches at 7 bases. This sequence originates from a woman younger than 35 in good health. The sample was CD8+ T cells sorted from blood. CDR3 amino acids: CASSLAGGILETQYF. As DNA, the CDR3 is TGTGCCAGCAGCTTAGCGGGAGGGATCCTAGAGACCCAGTACTTC. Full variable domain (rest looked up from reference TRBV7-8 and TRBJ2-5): GAGVSQSPRYKVAKRGQDVALRCDPISGHVSLFWYQQALGQGPEFLTYFQNEAQLDKSGLPSDRFFAERPEGSVSTLKIQRTQQEDSAVYLCASSLAGGILETQYFGPGTRLLVL.